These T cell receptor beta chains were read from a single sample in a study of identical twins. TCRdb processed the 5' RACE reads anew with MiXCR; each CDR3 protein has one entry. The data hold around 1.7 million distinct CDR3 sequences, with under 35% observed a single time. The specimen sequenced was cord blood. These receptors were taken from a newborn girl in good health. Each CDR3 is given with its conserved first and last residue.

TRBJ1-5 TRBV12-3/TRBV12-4 CASSFGGNSNQPQHF
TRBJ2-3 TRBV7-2 CASSLTLGGGTDTQYF
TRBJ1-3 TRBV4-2 CASSRENSGNTIYF
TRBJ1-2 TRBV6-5 CASSFGGGIRYGYTF
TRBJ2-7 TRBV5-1 CASSLGQKYEQYF
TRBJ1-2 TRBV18 CASTRTPTSGYTF
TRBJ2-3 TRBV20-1 CSARAAAAGPDTQYF
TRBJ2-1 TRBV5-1 CASSSFRTSGPYSYNEQFF
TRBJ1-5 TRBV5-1 CASKSRQGVFSNQPQHF
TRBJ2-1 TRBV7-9 CASSPYTRGYNEQFF
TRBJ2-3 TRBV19 CASSGGRDTQYF
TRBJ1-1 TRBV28 CAGSYPDRAEAFF
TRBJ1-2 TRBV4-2 CASSPLSGQGPGYTF
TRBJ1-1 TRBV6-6 CASRLKRPTGAFF
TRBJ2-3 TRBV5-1 CASSLGSTTDTQYF
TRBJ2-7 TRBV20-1 CSAVQGAGYEQYF
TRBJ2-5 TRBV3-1 CASSRNNQETQYF
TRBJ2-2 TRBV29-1 CSGQESNTGELFF
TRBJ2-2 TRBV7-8 CASSPRTIANTGELFF
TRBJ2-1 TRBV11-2 CASSSGLLAGVNEQFF
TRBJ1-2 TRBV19 CASSMILRNYGYTF
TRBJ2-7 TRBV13 CASSAGTPGEQYF
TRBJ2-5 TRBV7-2 CASSLGGRGEETRYF
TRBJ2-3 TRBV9 CASSHWTSWDTQYF
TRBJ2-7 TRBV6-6 CASSPRSSGFYEQYF
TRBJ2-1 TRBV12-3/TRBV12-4 CASSLKGLAGDEQFF
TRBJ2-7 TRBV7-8 CASSLATEGYEQYF
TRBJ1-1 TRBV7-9 CASGTLNTEAFF
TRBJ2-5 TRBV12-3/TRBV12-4 CASSRRGGSEETQYF
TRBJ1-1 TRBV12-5 CASGFHGTGWENTEAFF
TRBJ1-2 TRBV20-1 CSARGISGLTNYGYTF
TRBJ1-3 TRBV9 CASSGTVSGNTIYF
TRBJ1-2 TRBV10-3 CAISSEAGGYTF
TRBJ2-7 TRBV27 CASSFFPRTSGSYEQYF
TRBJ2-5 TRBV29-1 CSVVRTRMETQYF
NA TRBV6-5 CASTNGQGGHEQYF
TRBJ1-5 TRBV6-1 CASRTTGRGKDQPQHF
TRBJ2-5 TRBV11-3 CASSLEPDSRDQYF
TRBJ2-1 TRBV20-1 CSATFGVSYNEQFF
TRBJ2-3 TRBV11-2 CASSLVRGGPDTQYF
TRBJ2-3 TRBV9 CASSPLHLAGGSTDTQYF
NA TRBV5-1 CASSLYHGQGVYEQYF
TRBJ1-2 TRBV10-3 CAISPGQKRSGYTF
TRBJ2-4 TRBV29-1 CSVARGQQNIQYF
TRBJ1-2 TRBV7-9 CASSNSRATSNYGYTF
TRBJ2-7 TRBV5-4 CASSRAVGREQYF
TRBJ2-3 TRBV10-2 CASSEVAAGTDTQYF
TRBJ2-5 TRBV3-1 CASSQYSGSPNEQYF
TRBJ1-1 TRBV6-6 CASSYSQGAETEAFF
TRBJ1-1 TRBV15 CATSRAGMDTEAFF
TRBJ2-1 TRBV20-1 CSARGGTSSSNEQFF
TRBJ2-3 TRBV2 CASRNQGDTQYF